One and the same sample provided the 2 T cell receptor beta chains below, sequenced in a study of Ad26.COV2.S vaccination and SARS-CoV-2 variants. Generated by immunoSEQ multiplex PCR, the TCRdb table keeps only in-frame clones and is missing some. The repertoire includes 400,000 to 500,000 clones, 85% to 90% of them detected once, and approximately 4% sits in the top ten. Treatment of the sample: roughly 20 received Ad26.COV2.S at low or high dose, single or two shots; about 5 received placebo; per-sample allocation not given. Repertoires come from day 63 after the first vaccine or placebo injection. Sequencing was performed on peripheral blood, taken in a trial of Ad26.COV2.S vaccine versus placebo. These receptors were taken from a person aged 18 to 59 who received the Ad26.COV2.S COVID-19 vaccine or a placebo.

V usage is TRBV6-6 and J usage is TRBJ1-2; D is unclear. V was pared by 5 bases and J by 6 bases, with 16 bases between. CDR3 length: 14 residues. Germline-derived CDR1 and CDR2 are MNHNY and SVGAGI (reference sequence). DNA of the CDR3: TGTGCCAGCAGTAACCCCAGCGACGGTGATGGCTACACCTTC. Translated, it gives CASSNPSDGDGYTF.

The J gene is TRBJ2-3, the V gene TRBV7-6; 9 nucleotides agree with TRBD1. V dropped 2 bases and J dropped 4; count of bases not matched to a gene: 4. This CDR3 is 15 amino acids long. Germline lookup yields CDR1 SGHVS and CDR2 FNYEAQ. The CDR3 region is CASSLSTGGADTQYF. In DNA, the CDR3 is TGTGCCAGCAGCTTATCCACAGGGGGCGCAGATACGCAGTATTTT.